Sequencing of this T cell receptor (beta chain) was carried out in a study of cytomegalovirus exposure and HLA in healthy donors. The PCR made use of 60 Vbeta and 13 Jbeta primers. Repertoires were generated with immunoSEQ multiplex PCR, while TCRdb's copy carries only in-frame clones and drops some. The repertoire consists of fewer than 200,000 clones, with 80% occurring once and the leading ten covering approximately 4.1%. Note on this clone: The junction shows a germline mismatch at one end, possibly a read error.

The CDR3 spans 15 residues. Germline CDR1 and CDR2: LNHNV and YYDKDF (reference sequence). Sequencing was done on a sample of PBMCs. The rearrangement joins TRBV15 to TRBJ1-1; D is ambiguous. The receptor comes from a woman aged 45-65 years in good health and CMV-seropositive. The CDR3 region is CVTSRVVRVNTEAFF. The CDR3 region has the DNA TGTGTCACCAGCAGAGTTGTGCGGGTGAACACTGAAGCTTTCTTT.